Each of the 11 T cell receptor beta chains below was sequenced from the same sample in a study of cytomegalovirus exposure and HLA in healthy donors. It was with 60 Vbeta and 13 Jbeta primers that the PCR ran. Generated by immunoSEQ multiplex PCR, the TCRdb table keeps only in-frame clones and is missing some. The repertoire holds 95,000 to 150,000 clones, with 70% to 85% as singletons. The sample consisted of PBMCs. These receptor sequences come from a woman aged 40 to 49 in good health and CMV-seropositive.

J is TRBJ2-7 and V is TRBV29-1; D may be TRBD2 (6 bases). Germline CDR1 and CDR2: SQVTM and ANQGSEA. Trimming shortened V by 3 bases and J by 7 bases, and 13 bases separated the two germline ends. CDR3 length: 12 amino acids. CDR3: CSVERAGGEQYF. Here the CDR3 DNA reads TGCAGCGTTGAGAGGGCAGGAGGGGAGCAGTACTTC.

The chain employs TRBV6-5 and TRBJ2-7; 7 bases map to TRBD1. This CDR3 is 14 amino acids long. Germline CDR1 and CDR2: MNHEY and SVGAGI. The ends lost 2 bases at V and 5 bases at J; junction bases unmatched: 6. For the CDR3, the DNA is TGTGCCAGCAGTTACCAGAGGGGGCACAACGAGCAGTACTTC. Translating gives CASSYQRGHNEQYF.

The J gene is TRBJ1-2, the V gene TRBV19; D might be TRBD1 (6 bases). Trimming shortened V by 6 bases and J by 4 bases, and 9 bases separated the two germline ends. The CDR3 runs 12 residues. Germline CDR1 reads LNHDA; CDR2 reads SQIVND (reference sequence). In DNA form, the CDR3 reads TGTGCCAGTAGCGGACAGCGCTATGGCTACACCTTC. As protein: CASSGQRYGYTF.

This chain connects TRBV5-4 to TRBJ2-7, with 10 nucleotides matching TRBD2. There are 14 residues in the CDR3. Losses at the gene ends were 0 bases for V and 7 bases for J; bases not matched to a gene: 4. CDR1 is SGHNT, CDR2 YYREEE, per germline (reference sequence). CDR3 bases: TGTGCCAGCAGCTTGGGAAGTAGCGGGAGGGAGCAGTACTTC. This translates into CASSLGSSGREQYF.

This chain joins TRBV6-5 and TRBJ2-7; TRBD2 agrees at 9 bases. The V and J ends lost 6 bases and 4 bases, in that order; junction bases with no gene match: 10. CDR1 is MNHEY, CDR2 SVGAGI, per germline. The CDR3 extends over 15 amino acids. CDR3 sequence: CASRPGGGVEYEQYF. The CDR3 region has the DNA TGTGCCAGCAGGCCTGGCGGGGGGGTAGAGTACGAGCAGTACTTC.

This clone was counted once. The rearrangement uses TRBV6-6 and TRBJ1-1; 7 nucleotides match TRBD1. The length of the CDR3 is 14 residues. Trimming removed 8 bases from V and 3 bases from J; junction bases left unmatched: 9. Germline assignment: CDR1 MNHNY and CDR2 SVGAGI (reference sequence). CDR3 sequence reads: CASARQGRDTEAFF. Here the CDR3 DNA reads TGTGCCAGCGCTAGACAGGGAAGGGACACTGAAGCTTTCTTT.

V gene TRBV27 combines with J gene TRBJ2-5, with D maybe TRBD1 (6 bases). Trimming removed 4 bases from V and 6 bases from J, with 15 bases in between. Germline-derived CDR1 and CDR2 are MNHEY and SMNVEV (reference sequence). The length of the CDR3 is 14 residues. The CDR3 DNA reads TGTGCCAGCAGTTCCTCGACAGGCCCCAAGACCCAGTACTTC. Its protein is CASSSSTGPKTQYF.

This sequence joins TRBV10-3 and TRBJ2-1, with D perhaps matching TRBD1 (6 bases). Trimming left V 3 bases short and J 5 bases short, with 20 bases between. Germline assignment: CDR1 ENHRY and CDR2 SYGVKD. This CDR3 has 17 residues. DNA for the CDR3: TGTGCCATCAGTGATGGTGAGGGGGTCGGTAGCGACAATGAGCAGTTCTTC. This codes for CAISDGEGVGSDNEQFF.

This clone was seen a few times. The genes are TRBV10-2 and TRBJ1-5; 7 bases match TRBD1. Germline CDR1 and CDR2: WSHSY and SAAADI. V lost 3 bases to trimming and J lost 4 bases; unmatched junction nucleotides: 15. The CDR3 totals 18 residues. CDR3 DNA: TGCGCCAGCAGTGATACAGGGGCGCAGGGACTGGGTAATCAGCCCCAGCATTTT. Its translation is CASSDTGAQGLGNQPQHF.

The table lists this clone with a few counts. The chain recombines TRBV2 with TRBJ1-1; 10 positions match TRBD1. CDR1 SNHLY and CDR2 FYNNEI come from the germline V gene. The CDR3 runs to 13 residues. With V trimmed by 6 bases and J by 5 bases, 3 bases remained unmatched. The CDR3 bases are TGTGCCAGCAGGGACAGGGGGAGGACTGAAGCTTTCTTT. This translates into CASRDRGRTEAFF.

The CDR3 DNA reads as TGTGCCAGCACCCCCGGCCCGAAGGGAGTGCCAGATACGCAGTATTTT. Encoded protein: CASTPGPKGVPDTQYF. V is TRBV6-6 and J is TRBJ2-3, with D perhaps TRBD2 (5 bases). V lost 7 bases to trimming and J lost 4 bases, with 21 bases between them. The CDR3 is 16 residues long. Looked up from germline, CDR1 is MNHNY and CDR2 is SVGAGI (reference sequence).